The 11 T cell receptor beta chains listed next were all sequenced from one sample in a study of blood T cells in healthy people across ages. A sample-barcoded 5' primer and a J-beta primer mix were used in a second PCR of about 7 to 12 cycles. Each CDR3 protein gets one entry after TCRdb re-called the 5' RACE reads with MiXCR. The sample lists about 930,000 distinct CDR3 sequences; under 35% were seen once. These data were also filed under a second study, of T cells of mothers and their children.

The material sequenced was blood. Receptor source: a woman aged 40 to 49 in good health.

In its sample, this clonotype was seen a few times. At one end, the junction sequence differs from germline, possibly due to a read error. This chain connects TRBV7-3 to TRBJ2-3; D remains ambiguous. Germline assignment: CDR1 SGHTA and CDR2 FQGTGA. The CDR3 covers 13 residues. The CDR3 is CAGSAHISDTQYF. The CDR3 nucleotides read TGTGCCGGCAGCGCCCATATCTCGGATACGCAGTATTTT.

This clonotype came up a few times. The V gene is TRBV28, the J gene TRBJ1-6, with D uncertain. Trimming stripped 4 bases from V and 5 bases from J, with 18 bases between. Germline loops: CDR1 MDHEN, CDR2 SYDVKM. The CDR3 length is 17 residues. In nucleotides, the CDR3 is TGTGCCAGCAGTTCCCCAGCCTCTCGTAGGGATAATTCACCCCTCCACTTT. This encodes CASSSPASRRDNSPLHF.

This clonotype was counted between two and nine times. The chain recombines TRBV5-1 with TRBJ2-7; 8 bases agree with TRBD1. The ends lost 1 base at V and 6 bases at J; junction bases unmatched: 9. The CDR3 spans 15 residues. Germline V gene lookup returns CDR1 SGHRS and CDR2 YFSETQ. The CDR3 nucleotides are TGCGCCAGCAGCTTGTCCGGGACAGGCTTCGGCGAGCAGTACTTC. This codes for CASSLSGTGFGEQYF.

The chain employs TRBV2 and TRBJ2-7; 8 bases map to TRBD1. CDR3 length: 15 amino acids. The V gene's germline CDR1 is SNHLY and CDR2 FYNNEI. V was clipped by 6 bases and J by 7 bases; unmatched bases: 14. CDR3 in amino acids: CASSWTGRSYNEQYF. The CDR3 DNA is TGTGCCAGCAGCTGGACAGGGCGGTCCTACAATGAGCAGTACTTC. The full variable domain, with the rest looked up from reference TRBV2 and TRBJ2-7, is EPEVTQTPSHQVTQMGQEVILRCVPISNHLYFYWYRQILGQKVEFLVSFYNNEISEKSEIFDDQFSVERPDGSNFTLKIRSTKLEDSAMYFCASSWTGRSYNEQYFGPGTRLTVT.

The chain employs TRBV12-5 and TRBJ2-7; 8 bases line up with TRBD1. The ends lost 1 base at V and 5 bases at J; junction bases unmatched: 7. Germline values: CDR1 LGHNT, CDR2 FRNRAP. The length of the CDR3 is 15 residues. The CDR3 here is CASGLERTGPHEQYF. In DNA form, the CDR3 reads TGTGCTAGTGGTTTGGAGAGGACAGGGCCCCACGAGCAGTACTTC.

The sample holds many counts of this clonotype. DNA of the CDR3: TGCAGTGTCTCTCTGCGGGTGGGCGGCGAGCAGTACTTC. Its translation is CSVSLRVGGEQYF. The chain is built from TRBV20-1 and TRBJ2-5, with D maybe TRBD2 (5 bases). The end of the DNA aligns better with TRBJ2-7, so the J call may be wrong. This CDR3 is built from 13 residues. CDR1 DFQATT and CDR2 SNEGSKA come from the germline V gene (reference sequence).

The table lists this clonotype with many counts. The V gene is TRBV13, the J gene TRBJ2-7; TRBD1 is a possible D gene (6 bases). The germline V gene encodes CDR1 PRHDT and CDR2 FYEKMQ (reference sequence). This CDR3 region has 14 residues. Trimming took off 4 bases at V and 2 bases at J, with 12 bases between the two ends. The CDR3 DNA follows: TGTGCCAGCAGCTCACGGGACACCACCTACGAGCAGTACTTC. The encoded protein is CASSSRDTTYEQYF.

The sample holds a few counts of this clonotype. The V gene is TRBV20-1, the J gene TRBJ2-1; TRBD2 aligns across 10 bases. CDR3 length equals 15 residues. After removal of 5 bases from V and 3 bases from J, the junction contained 7 bases not matched to a gene. Germline V CDR1 and CDR2: DFQATT, SNEGSKA (reference sequence). CDR3 in DNA: TGCAGTGCTGGCACCAAGCGGGGGGGCTACAATGAGCAGTTCTTC. Translation: CSAGTKRGGYNEQFF.

This rearrangement joins TRBV12-3 or TRBV12-4 to TRBJ2-3; D is tentatively TRBD1 or TRBD2 (6 bases each). The CDR3 length is 17 residues. V was clipped by 1 base and J by 2 bases, with 16 bases between them. CDR3: CASSLVRGDQSTDTQYF. The CDR3 DNA follows: TGTGCCAGCAGTTTAGTAAGGGGGGACCAATCCACAGATACGCAGTATTTT.

The gene calls are TRBV5-5 and TRBJ2-7; the D is unclear. Between the trimmed V and J ends, which lost 6 bases and 3 bases, there was a span of 10 bases. This CDR3 spans 12 amino acids. The germline V gene encodes CDR1 SGHKS and CDR2 YYEKEE (reference sequence). The CDR3 reads CASISGSYEQYF. For the CDR3, the DNA is TGTGCCAGCATATCAGGTAGCTACGAGCAGTACTTC.

This chain joins TRBV20-1 and TRBJ1-2; possible D gene TRBD1, 6 bases. The V and J ends lost 5 bases and 8 bases respectively, with 27 bases between them. The germline V gene encodes CDR1 DFQATT and CDR2 SNEGSKA (reference sequence). CDR3 length: 16 amino acids. The CDR3 here is CSAAHRLQGGLGGYTF. The DNA for the CDR3 is TGCAGTGCTGCGCACCGCCTACAGGGTGGACTAGGCGGCTACACCTTC.